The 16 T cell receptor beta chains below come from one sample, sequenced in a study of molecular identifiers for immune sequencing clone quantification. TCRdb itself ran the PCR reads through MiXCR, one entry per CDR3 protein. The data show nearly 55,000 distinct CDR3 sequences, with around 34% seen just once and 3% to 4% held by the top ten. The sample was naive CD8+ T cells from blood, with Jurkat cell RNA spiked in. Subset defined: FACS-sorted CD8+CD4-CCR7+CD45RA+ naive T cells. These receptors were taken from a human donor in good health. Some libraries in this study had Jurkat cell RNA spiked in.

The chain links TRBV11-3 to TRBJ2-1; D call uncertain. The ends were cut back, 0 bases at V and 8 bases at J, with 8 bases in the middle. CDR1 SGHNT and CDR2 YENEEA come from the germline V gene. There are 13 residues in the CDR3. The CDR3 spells CASSLEGSHEQFF. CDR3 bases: TGTGCCAGCAGCTTAGAAGGTAGCCATGAGCAGTTCTTC.

The CDR3 sequence: CASSLGYPPNTGELFF. The CDR3 DNA sequence: TGTGCCAGCAGCTTAGGCTACCCCCCGAACACCGGGGAGCTGTTTTTT. This chain joins TRBV11-2 and TRBJ2-2; D gene unclear. The CDR3 has 16 residues. Germline-derived CDR1 and CDR2 are SGHAT and FQNNGV. V was trimmed by 1 base and J by 0 bases, leaving 9 bases between them.

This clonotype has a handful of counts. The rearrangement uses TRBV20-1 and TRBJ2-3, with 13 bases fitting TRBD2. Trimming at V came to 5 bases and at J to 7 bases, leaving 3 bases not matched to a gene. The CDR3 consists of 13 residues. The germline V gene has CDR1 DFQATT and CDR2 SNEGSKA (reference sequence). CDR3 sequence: CSAGLAGVYTQYF. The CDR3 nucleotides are TGCAGTGCTGGACTAGCGGGAGTGTATACGCAGTATTTT.

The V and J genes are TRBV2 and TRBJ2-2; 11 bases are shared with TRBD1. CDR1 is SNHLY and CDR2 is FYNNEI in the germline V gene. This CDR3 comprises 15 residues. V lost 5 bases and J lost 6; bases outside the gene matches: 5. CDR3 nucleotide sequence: TGTGCCAGCAGTCTTGGACAGGGGGCTTCCGGGGAGCTGTTTTTT. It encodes CASSLGQGASGELFF.

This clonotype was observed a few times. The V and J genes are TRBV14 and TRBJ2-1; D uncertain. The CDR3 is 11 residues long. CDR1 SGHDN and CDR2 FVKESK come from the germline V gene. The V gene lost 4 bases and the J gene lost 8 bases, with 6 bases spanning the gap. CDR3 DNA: TGTGCCAGCAGCCTCGTCTATGAGCAGTTCTTC. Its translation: CASSLVYEQFF.

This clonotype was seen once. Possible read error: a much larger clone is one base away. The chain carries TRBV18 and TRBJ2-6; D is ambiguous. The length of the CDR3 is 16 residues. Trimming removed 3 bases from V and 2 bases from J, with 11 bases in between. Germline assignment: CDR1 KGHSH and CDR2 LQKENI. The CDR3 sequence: CASSPNHGTGANVLTF. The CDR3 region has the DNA TGTGCCAGCTCACCCAATCACGGTACTGGGGCCAACGTCCTGACTTTC.

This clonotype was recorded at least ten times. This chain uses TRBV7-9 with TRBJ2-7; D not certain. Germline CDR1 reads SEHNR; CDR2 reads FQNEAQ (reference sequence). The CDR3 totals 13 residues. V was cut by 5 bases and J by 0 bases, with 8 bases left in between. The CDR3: CASSGVSSYEQYF. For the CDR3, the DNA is TGTGCCAGCAGCGGGGTCAGCTCCTACGAGCAGTACTTC.

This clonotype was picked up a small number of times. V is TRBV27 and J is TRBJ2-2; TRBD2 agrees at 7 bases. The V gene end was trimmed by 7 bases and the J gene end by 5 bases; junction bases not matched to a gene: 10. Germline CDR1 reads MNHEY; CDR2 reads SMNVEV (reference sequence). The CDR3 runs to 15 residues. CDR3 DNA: TGTGCCAGCAAGATAGGCGGGAGAGGGACCGGGGAGCTGTTTTTT. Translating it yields CASKIGGRGTGELFF.

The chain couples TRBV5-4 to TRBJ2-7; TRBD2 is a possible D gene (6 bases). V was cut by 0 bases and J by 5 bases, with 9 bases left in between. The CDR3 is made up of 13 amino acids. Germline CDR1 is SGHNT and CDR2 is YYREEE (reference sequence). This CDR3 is CASSLGSSDEQYF. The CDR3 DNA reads TGTGCCAGCAGCTTGGGATCTAGCGACGAGCAGTACTTC.

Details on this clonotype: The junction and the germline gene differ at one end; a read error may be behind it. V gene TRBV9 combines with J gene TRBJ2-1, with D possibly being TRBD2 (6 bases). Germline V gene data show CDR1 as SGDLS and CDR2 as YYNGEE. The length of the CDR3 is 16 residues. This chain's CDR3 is CACSVAGAGPYNEQFF. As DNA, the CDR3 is TGTGCCTGCAGCGTTGCTGGTGCGGGACCGTACAATGAGCAGTTCTTC.

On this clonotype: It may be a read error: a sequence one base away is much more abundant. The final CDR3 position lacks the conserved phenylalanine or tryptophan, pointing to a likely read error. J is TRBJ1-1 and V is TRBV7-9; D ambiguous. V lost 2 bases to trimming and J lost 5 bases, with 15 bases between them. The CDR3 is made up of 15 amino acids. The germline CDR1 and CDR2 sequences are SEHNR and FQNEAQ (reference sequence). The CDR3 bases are TGTGCCAGCAGCTTACGGGTTAGGGTCGGGACTGAAGCTTTCTCT. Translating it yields CASSLRVRVGTEAFS.

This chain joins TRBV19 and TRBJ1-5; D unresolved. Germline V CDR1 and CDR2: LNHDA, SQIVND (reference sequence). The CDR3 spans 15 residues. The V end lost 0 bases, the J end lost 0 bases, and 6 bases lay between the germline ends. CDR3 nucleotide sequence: TGTGCCAGTAGTATAGACGGCAATAGCAATCAGCCCCAGCATTTT. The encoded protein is CASSIDGNSNQPQHF.

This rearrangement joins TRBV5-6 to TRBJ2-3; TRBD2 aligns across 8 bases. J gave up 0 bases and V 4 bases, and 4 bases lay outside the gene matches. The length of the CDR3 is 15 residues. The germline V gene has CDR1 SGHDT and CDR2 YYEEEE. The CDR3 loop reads CASSHGGASTDTQYF. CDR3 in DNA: TGTGCCAGCAGCCACGGGGGGGCTAGCACAGATACGCAGTATTTT. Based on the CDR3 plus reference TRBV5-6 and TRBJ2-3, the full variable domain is DAGVTQSPTHLIKTRGQQVTLRCSPKSGHDTVSWYQQALGQGPQFIFQYYEEEERQRGNFPDRFSGHQFPNYSSELNVNALLLGDSALYLCASSHGGASTDTQYFGPGTRLTVL.

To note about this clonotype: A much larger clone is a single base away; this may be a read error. The CDR3 DNA follows: TGTGCCAGTAGTACCGGGACTAGCGCGCGCGAGCAGTACTTC. This sequence encodes CASSTGTSAREQYF. This chain uses TRBV19 with TRBJ2-7; TRBD2 matches at 10 bases. The CDR3 covers 14 residues. Germline assignment: CDR1 LNHDA and CDR2 SQIVND (reference sequence). J gave up 6 bases and V 4 bases, and 6 bases lay outside the gene matches.

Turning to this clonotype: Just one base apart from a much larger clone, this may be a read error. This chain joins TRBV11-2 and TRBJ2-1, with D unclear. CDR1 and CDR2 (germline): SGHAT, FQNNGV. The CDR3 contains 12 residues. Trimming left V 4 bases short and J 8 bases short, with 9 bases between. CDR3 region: CASSSASYEQFF. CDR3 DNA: TGTGCCAGCAGCTCAGCGAGTTATGAGCAGTTCTTC.

The CDR3 nucleotides are TGTGCCAGCAGCTCCACTAGCGGGAGTTGGAATGAGCAGTACTTC. Its translation: CASSSTSGSWNEQYF. The chain combines TRBV7-9 with TRBJ2-1; TRBD2 aligns across 11 bases. The end of the DNA is better explained by TRBJ2-7, so the J call may be wrong. Germline V gene data show CDR1 as SEHNR and CDR2 as FQNEAQ (reference sequence). The CDR3 runs to 15 residues.